The clone carrying this T cell receptor (beta chain) occurred a few times. The CDR3 totals 16 residues. CDR1 and CDR2 (germline): SNHLY, FYNNEI. V dropped 6 bases and J dropped 6; count of bases not matched to a gene: 12. Assay used: immunoSEQ multiplex PCR; TCRdb lists only in-frame clones, some missing. The repertoire holds 190,000 or so clones, with roughly 92% as singletons. These data come from a study of T cell responses to AZD1222 COVID-19 vaccine. This specimen consisted of peripheral blood, obtained 28 days after the second AZD1222 dose. V gene TRBV2 combines with J gene TRBJ2-7, with 12 bases identical to TRBD2. This sequence originates from an adult who received the AZD1222 COVID-19 vaccine. The CDR3: CASSRTSGVLSGEQYF. As DNA, the CDR3 is TGTGCCAGCAGCCGGACTAGCGGGGTACTCTCGGGCGAGCAGTACTTC.